This TCR beta chain was sequenced during a study of blood T cell repertoires in COVID-19. Repertoires were generated with immunoSEQ multiplex PCR, while TCRdb's copy carries only in-frame clones and drops some. There are 85,000 to 130,000 clones in the sample; roughly 92% occur only once, and around 5.4% lies in the top ten. V gave up 4 bases and J gave up 2 bases, with 15 bases separating them. CDR1 is SGHDT and CDR2 is YYEEEE in the germline V gene. CDR3 length equals 15 residues. The rearrangement joins TRBV5-6 to TRBJ2-5, with D perhaps TRBD1 (6 bases). Material: peripheral blood. The source of this sequence is a man in his 70s with acute or convalescent COVID-19. The CDR3: CASSGKVTGQETQYF. The CDR3 nucleotides read TGTGCCAGCAGCGGGAAGGTCACAGGGCAAGAGACCCAGTACTTC.